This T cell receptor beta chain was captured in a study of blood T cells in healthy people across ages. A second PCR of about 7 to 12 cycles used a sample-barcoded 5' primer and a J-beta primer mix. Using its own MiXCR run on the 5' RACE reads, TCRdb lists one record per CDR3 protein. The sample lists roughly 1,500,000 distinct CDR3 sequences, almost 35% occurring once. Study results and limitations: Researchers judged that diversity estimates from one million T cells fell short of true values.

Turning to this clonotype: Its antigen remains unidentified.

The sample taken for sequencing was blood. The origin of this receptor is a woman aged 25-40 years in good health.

In DNA, the CDR3 is TGCAGTGTGATAGAGGGGCAGGGTCGTCTGGGGCAGTACTTC. It yields the protein CSVIEGQGRLGQYF. The genes are TRBV20-1 and TRBJ2-7, with D possibly called TRBD1 or TRBD2 (5 bases each). Germline loops: CDR1 DFQATT, CDR2 SNEGSKA (reference sequence). Deletions cut 7 bases from V and 9 bases from J, with 25 bases between. This CDR3 region has 14 residues.